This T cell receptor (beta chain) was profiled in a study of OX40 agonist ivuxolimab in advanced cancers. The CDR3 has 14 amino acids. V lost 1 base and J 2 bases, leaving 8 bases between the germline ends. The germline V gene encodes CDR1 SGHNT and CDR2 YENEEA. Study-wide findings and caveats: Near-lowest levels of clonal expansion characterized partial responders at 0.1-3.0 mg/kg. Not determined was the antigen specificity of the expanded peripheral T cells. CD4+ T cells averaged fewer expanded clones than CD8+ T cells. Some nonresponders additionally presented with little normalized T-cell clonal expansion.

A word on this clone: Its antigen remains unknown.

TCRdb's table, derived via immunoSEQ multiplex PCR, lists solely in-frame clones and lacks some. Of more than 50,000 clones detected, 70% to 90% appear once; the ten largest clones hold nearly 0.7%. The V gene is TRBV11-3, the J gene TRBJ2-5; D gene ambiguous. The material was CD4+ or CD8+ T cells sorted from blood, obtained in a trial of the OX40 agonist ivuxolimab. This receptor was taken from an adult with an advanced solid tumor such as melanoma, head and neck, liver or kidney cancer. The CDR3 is CASSLVTTQETQYF. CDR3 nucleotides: TGTGCCAGCAGCTTAGTTACAACTCAAGAGACCCAGTACTTC.